The rows below give T cell receptor beta chains drawn from one sample of a study of T-cell reconstitution after alpha-beta-depleted transplantation in children. MiXCR, applied by TCRdb to the PCR reads, yields one record per CDR3 protein. The sample has almost 500,000 distinct CDR3 sequences, around 12% seen once. The sequencing here drew on PBMCs from the stem cell graft donor, taken from the stem cell graft. These receptors were collected from a human donor who donated a stem cell graft to a child with combined immunodeficiency. Each CDR3 is given with its conserved first and last residue. A D gene is named only where the DNA matches it firmly. Size is omitted from some rows. Given values are once, few, many or a class for expanded clones.

D gene,J gene,V gene,clone size,CDR3 DNA,CDR3 protein
-,TRBJ1-5,TRBV12-3/TRBV12-4,many,TGTGCCAGCAGTTCGGGGGGGCCCAATCAGCCCCAGCATTTT,CASSSGGPNQPQHF
TRBD2,TRBJ2-3,TRBV5-4,-,TGTGCCAGCAGCATTTATCTAGCGGGAGTTTCAGATACGCAGTATTTT,CASSIYLAGVSDTQYF
TRBD1,TRBJ1-4,TRBV19,few,TGTGCCACCGGACAGGGAGGGGCTACTAATGAAAAACTGTTTTTT,CATGQGGATNEKLFF
TRBD2,TRBJ2-5,TRBV2,few,TGTGCCAGCGGGGACGGTTTAGCGGGGGGGCAAGAGACCCAGTACTTC,CASGDGLAGGQETQYF
TRBD1,TRBJ2-5,TRBV9,few,TGTGCCAGCAGCGTAGGCGGATCCGGGACAGGGGCGGGAGAGACCCAGTACTTC,CASSVGGSGTGAGETQYF
-,TRBJ1-5,TRBV3-1,-,TGTGCCAGCAGCCAAGGAGGGTCGAGCAATCAGCCCCAGCATTTT,CASSQGGSSNQPQHF
TRBD2,TRBJ2-3,TRBV20-1,-,TGCTCAACGGGACTAGCGGGAGCAGTACGGACAGATACGCAGTATTTT,CSTGLAGAVRTDTQYF
-,TRBJ2-5,TRBV4-3,-,TGCGCCAGCAGCCAACACCTGGGGCGGGCACAACAAGAGACCCAGTACTTC,CASSQHLGRAQQETQYF
-,TRBJ1-5,TRBV12-3/TRBV12-4,once,TGTGCCAGCAGTTTAGGGGGGGGCAGGGGTTATAGCAATCAGCCCCAGCATTTT,CASSLGGGRGYSNQPQHF
TRBD2,TRBJ2-3,TRBV28,few,TGTGCCAGCAGCTTCCTTCGCAACCGGGACTCCACTAGCGGTACGCAGTATTTT,CASSFLRNRDSTSGTQYF
-,TRBJ2-7,TRBV27,few,TGTGCCAGCAGTTTCGGTCACGAAGGGGCCTACGAGCAGTACTTC,CASSFGHEGAYEQYF
-,TRBJ2-7,TRBV7-9,many,TGTGCCAGCAGCTTAGTTGGCGGCCGTTCGGACGAGCAGTACTTC,CASSLVGGRSDEQYF
-,TRBJ2-5,TRBV7-9,few,TGTGCCAGCAGCTCCGCTACGGCAGAGACCCAGTACTTC,CASSSATAETQYF
-,TRBJ2-3,TRBV2,-,TGTGCCAGCAGTGAAGAACTAGCCGGAAGCGCGTTC,CASSEELAGSAF
TRBD2,TRBJ2-1,TRBV7-8,-,TGTGCCAGCAGCTTTAGACTAGCGGGAGCACTTAGCTCCTACAATGAGCAGTTCTTC,CASSFRLAGALSSYNEQFF
TRBD2,TRBJ2-3,TRBV7-2,few,TGTGCCAGCAGCCTCCGGGGGGGCCGTCTCACAGATACGCAGTATTTT,CASSLRGGRLTDTQYF
TRBD2,TRBJ2-5,TRBV27,few,TGTGCCAGCAGTTTATCCGGGGGGTTTGAGACCCAGTACTTC,CASSLSGGFETQYF
TRBD2,TRBJ2-2,TRBV20-1,few,TGCAGTGCTAGATCGCTAGCGGGGACCGGGGAGCTGTTTTTT,CSARSLAGTGELFF
-,TRBJ2-3,TRBV20-1,-,TGCAGTGCGCAGACTACAGATACGCAGTATTTT,CSAQTTDTQYF
TRBD2,TRBJ2-4,TRBV11-2,-,TGTGCCAGCAGCTACAGACTAGCGGGTCCCAGGGACGCGGCCAAAAACATTCAGTACTTC,CASSYRLAGPRDAAKNIQYF
TRBD1,TRBJ2-3,TRBV30,-,TGTGCCTGTCAGAGGACAGGGGGCGGAACAGATACGCAGTATTTT,CACQRTGGGTDTQYF
-,TRBJ2-1,TRBV15,-,TGTGCCACCAGCCTTACACATGAGCAGTTCTTC,CATSLTHEQFF
-,TRBJ1-5,TRBV9,few,TGTGCCAGCAGCGTAGGTACAGGGCAGGGTCAGCCCCAGCATTTT,CASSVGTGQGQPQHF
-,TRBJ2-2,TRBV7-9,-,TGTGCCAGCAGGCCTTCGGTGGTTACGAACACCGGGGAGCTGTTTTTT,CASRPSVVTNTGELFF
-,TRBJ1-2,TRBV25-1,-,TGTGCCAGCAGCGAATCGGGGGGCGTTGGTGGCTACACCTTC,CASSESGGVGGYTF
-,TRBJ2-2,TRBV18,-,TGTGCCAGCTCACCACCGAATTCCAGAACCGGGGAGCTGTTTTTT,CASSPPNSRTGELFF
-,TRBJ1-6,TRBV7-8,-,TGTGCCAGCAGCTCCATCGGGGCATCTTATAATTCACCCCTCCACTTT,CASSSIGASYNSPLHF
TRBD2,TRBJ2-3,TRBV5-1,-,TGCGCCAGCAGCTTGGATCCCCCAGGAGCGGGGGGCACAGATACGCAGTATTTT,CASSLDPPGAGGTDTQYF
TRBD2,TRBJ2-1,TRBV12-3/TRBV12-4,many,TGTGCCAGCAGTTTAAATCTAGCGGGAGGGCCCGGTGAGCAGTTCTTC,CASSLNLAGGPGEQFF